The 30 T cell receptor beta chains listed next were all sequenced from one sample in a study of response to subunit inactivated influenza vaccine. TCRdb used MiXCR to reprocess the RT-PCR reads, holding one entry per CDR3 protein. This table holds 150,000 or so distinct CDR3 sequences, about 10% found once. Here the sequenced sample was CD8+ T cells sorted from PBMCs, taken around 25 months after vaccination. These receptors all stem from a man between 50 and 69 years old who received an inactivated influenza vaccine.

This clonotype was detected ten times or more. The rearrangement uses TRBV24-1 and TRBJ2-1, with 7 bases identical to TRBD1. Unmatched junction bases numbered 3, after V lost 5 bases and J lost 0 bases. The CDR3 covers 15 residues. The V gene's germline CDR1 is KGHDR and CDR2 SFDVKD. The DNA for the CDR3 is TGTGCCACCAGTGGGGGGACAGCCTCCTACAATGAGCAGTTCTTC. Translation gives CATSGGTASYNEQFF.

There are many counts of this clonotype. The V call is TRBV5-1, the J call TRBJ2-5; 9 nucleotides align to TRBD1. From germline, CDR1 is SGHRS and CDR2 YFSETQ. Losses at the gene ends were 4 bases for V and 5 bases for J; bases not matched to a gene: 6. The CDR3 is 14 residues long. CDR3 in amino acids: CASSAGTGRETQYF. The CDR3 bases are TGCGCCAGCAGCGCCGGGACAGGGAGGGAGACCCAGTACTTC.

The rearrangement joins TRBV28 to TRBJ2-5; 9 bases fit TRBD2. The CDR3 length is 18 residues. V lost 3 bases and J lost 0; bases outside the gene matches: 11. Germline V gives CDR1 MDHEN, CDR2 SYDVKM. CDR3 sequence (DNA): TGTGCCAGCAGTTTTAAGGCTCTAGCGGGGAGACACCAAGAGACCCAGTACTTC. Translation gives CASSFKALAGRHQETQYF.

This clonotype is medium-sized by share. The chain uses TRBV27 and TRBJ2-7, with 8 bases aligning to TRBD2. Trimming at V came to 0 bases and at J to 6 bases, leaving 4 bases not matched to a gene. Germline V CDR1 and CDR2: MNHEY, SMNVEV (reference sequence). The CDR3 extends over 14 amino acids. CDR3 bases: TGTGCCAGCAGTTTATCTCGGGAGGGCCTCGAGCAGTACTTC. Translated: CASSLSREGLEQYF.

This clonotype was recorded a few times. The CDR3 is CAWSPGTGSSGANVLTF. The CDR3 nucleotides read TGTGCCTGGAGTCCAGGGACAGGGAGCTCTGGGGCCAACGTCCTGACTTTC. The chain couples TRBV30 to TRBJ2-6; 9 bases align to TRBD1. This CDR3 is built from 17 residues. V lost 2 bases, J lost 0 bases, and 5 bases stayed unmatched. Germline CDR1 GTSNPN, CDR2 SVGIG (reference sequence).

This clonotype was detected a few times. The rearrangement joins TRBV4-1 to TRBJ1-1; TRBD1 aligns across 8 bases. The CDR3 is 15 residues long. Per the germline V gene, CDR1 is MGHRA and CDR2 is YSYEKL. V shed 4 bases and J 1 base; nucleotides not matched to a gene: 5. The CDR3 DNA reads TGCGCCAGCAGCCTCCTAGGGACAGGGAACACTGAAGCTTTCTTT. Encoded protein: CASSLLGTGNTEAFF.

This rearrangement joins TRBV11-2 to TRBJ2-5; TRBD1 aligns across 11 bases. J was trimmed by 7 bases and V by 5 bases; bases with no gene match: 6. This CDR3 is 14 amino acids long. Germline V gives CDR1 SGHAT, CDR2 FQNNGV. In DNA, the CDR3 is TGTGCCAGCAGCCTGGGCGGGACAGGGGGGACCCAGTACTTC. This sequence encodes CASSLGGTGGTQYF.

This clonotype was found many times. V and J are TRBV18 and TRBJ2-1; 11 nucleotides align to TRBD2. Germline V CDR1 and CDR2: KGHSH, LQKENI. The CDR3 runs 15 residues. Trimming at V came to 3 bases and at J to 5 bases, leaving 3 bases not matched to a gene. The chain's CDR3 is CASSPTSGVNNEQFF. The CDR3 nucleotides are TGTGCCAGCTCACCGACTAGCGGGGTCAACAATGAGCAGTTCTTC.

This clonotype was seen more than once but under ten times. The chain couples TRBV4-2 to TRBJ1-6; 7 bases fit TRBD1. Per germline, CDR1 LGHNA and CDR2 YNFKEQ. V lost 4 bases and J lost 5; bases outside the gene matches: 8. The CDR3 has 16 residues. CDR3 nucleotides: TGTGCCAGCAGCCCCCTTTCGGGACAGAATAATTCACCCCTCCACTTT. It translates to CASSPLSGQNNSPLHF.

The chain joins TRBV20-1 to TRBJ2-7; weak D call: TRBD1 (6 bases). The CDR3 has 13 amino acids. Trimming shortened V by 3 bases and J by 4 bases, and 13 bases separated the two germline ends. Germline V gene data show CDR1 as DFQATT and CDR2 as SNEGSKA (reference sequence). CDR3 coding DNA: TGCAGTGCTAGTCCAGGGGCGCGGTACGAGCAGTACTTC. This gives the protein CSASPGARYEQYF.

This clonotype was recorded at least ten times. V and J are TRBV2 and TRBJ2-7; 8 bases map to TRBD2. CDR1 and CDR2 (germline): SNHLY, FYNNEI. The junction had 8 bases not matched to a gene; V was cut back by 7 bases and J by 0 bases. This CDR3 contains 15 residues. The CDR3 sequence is CASMMVAGSSYEQYF. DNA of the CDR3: TGTGCCAGCATGATGGTAGCGGGGAGCTCCTACGAGCAGTACTTC. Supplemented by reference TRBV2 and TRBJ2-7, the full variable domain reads EPEVTQTPSHQVTQMGQEVILRCVPISNHLYFYWYRQILGQKVEFLVSFYNNEISEKSEIFDDQFSVERPDGSNFTLKIRSTKLEDSAMYFCASMMVAGSSYEQYFGPGTRLTVT.

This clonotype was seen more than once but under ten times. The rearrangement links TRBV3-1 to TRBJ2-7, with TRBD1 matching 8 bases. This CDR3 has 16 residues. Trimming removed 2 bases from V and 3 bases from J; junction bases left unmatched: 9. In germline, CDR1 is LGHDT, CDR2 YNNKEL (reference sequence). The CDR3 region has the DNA TGTGCCAGCAGCCAATCCACAGGGGGTTTCATCTACGAGCAGTACTTC. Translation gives CASSQSTGGFIYEQYF.

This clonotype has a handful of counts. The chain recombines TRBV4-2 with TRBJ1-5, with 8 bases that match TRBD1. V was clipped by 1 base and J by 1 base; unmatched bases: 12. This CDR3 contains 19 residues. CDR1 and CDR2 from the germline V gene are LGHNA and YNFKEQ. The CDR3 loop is CASSQAGQGARLSNQPQHF. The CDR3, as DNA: TGTGCCAGCAGCCAAGCCGGCCAGGGGGCCCGGTTAAGCAATCAGCCCCAGCATTTT.

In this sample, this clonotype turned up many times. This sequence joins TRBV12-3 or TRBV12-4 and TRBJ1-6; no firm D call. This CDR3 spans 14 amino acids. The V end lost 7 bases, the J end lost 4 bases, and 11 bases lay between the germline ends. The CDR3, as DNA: TGTGCCAGCAAGGACGGCGCGTATAATTCACCCCTCCACTTT. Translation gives CASKDGAYNSPLHF.

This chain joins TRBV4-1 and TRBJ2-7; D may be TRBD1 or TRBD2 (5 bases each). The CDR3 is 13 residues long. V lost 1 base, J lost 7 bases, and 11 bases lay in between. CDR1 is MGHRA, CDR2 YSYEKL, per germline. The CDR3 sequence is CASSQGPGLEQYF. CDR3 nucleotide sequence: TGCGCCAGCAGCCAAGGTCCGGGGCTTGAGCAGTACTTC.

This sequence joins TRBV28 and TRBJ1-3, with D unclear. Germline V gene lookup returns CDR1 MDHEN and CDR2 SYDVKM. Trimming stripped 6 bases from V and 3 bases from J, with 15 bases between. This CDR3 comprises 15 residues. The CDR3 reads CASSSSREVGNTIYF. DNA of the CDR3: TGTGCCAGCAGCTCGTCGCGGGAAGTTGGAAACACCATATATTTT.

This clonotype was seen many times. The CDR3 nucleotides are TGTGCCATCAGAACCCTAGCGGGGGGCAGCACAGATACGCAGTATTTT. It encodes CAIRTLAGGSTDTQYF. The rearrangement uses TRBV10-3 and TRBJ2-3, with 11 bases that match TRBD2. The ends lost 6 bases at V and 0 bases at J; junction bases unmatched: 5. The CDR3 sequence is 16 residues long. Germline V lookup: CDR1 ENHRY, CDR2 SYGVKD.

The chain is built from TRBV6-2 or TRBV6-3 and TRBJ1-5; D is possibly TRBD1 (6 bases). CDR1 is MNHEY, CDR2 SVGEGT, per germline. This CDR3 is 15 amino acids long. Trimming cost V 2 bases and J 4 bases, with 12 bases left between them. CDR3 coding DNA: TGTGCCAGCAGTTACCTGGACAGCCTTAATCAGCCCCAGCATTTT. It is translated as CASSYLDSLNQPQHF.

CDR3 nucleotide sequence: TGTGCCAGCAGCTTACGGGCAGAGATTTATTCTAACTATGGCTACACCTTC. This sequence encodes CASSLRAEIYSNYGYTF. The rearrangement links TRBV7-2 to TRBJ1-2; D is uncertain. Trimming removed 2 bases from V and 0 bases from J, with 16 bases in between. In germline, CDR1 is SGHTA, CDR2 FQGNSA. The CDR3 loop spans 17 amino acids.

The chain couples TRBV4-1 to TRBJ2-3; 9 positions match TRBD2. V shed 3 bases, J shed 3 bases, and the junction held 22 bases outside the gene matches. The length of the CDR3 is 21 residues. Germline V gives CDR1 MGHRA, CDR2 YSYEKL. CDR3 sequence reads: CASSQRPGLYQAGGQTDTQYF. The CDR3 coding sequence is TGCGCCAGCAGCCAGCGTCCCGGATTGTATCAGGCGGGGGGGCAGACAGATACGCAGTATTTT.

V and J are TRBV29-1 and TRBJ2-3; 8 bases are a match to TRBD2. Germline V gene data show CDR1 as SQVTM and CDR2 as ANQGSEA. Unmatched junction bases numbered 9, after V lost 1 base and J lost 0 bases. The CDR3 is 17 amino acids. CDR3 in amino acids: CSVEVQLAAGSTDTQYF. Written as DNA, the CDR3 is TGCAGCGTTGAAGTCCAACTAGCGGCAGGAAGCACAGATACGCAGTATTTT.

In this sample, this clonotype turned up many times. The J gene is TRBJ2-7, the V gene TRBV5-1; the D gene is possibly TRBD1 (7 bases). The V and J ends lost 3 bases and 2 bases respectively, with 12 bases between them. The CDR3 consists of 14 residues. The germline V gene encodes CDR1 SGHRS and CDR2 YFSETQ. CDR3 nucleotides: TGCGCCAGCAGCTCCAGGGGGGATACCTACGAGCAGTACTTC. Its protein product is CASSSRGDTYEQYF.

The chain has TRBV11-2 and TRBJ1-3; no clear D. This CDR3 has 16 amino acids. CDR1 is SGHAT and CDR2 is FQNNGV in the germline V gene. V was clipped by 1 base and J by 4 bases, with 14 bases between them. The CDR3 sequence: CASSLALGRRGNTIYF. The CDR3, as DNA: TGTGCCAGCAGCTTAGCCCTTGGCCGACGGGGAAACACCATATATTTT. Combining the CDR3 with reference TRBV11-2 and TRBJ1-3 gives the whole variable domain EAGVAQSPRYKIIEKRQSVAFWCNPISGHATLYWYQQILGQGPKLLIQFQNNGVVDDSQLPKDRFSAERLKGVDSTLKIQPAKLEDSAVYLCASSLALGRRGNTIYFGEGSWLTVV.

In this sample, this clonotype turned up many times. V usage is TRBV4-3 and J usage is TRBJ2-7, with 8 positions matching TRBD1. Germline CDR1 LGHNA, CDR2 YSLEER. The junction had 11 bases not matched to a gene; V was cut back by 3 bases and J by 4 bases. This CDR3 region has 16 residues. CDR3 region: CASSHSYRDRRYEQYF. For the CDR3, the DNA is TGCGCCAGCAGCCATTCTTACCGGGACAGGCGATACGAGCAGTACTTC.

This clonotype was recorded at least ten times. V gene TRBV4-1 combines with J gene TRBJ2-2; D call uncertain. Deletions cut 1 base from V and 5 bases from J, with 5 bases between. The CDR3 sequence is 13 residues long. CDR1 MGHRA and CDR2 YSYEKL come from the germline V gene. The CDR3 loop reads CASSQGGTGELFF. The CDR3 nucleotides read TGCGCCAGCAGCCAAGGGGGAACCGGGGAGCTGTTTTTT.

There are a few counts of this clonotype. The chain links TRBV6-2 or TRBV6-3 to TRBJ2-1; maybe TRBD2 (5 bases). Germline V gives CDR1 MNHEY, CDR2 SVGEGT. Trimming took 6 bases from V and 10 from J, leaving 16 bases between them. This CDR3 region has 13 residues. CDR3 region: CASSRGGRGEQFF. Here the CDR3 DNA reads TGTGCCAGCAGCCGGGGTGGGAGAGGCGAGCAGTTCTTC.

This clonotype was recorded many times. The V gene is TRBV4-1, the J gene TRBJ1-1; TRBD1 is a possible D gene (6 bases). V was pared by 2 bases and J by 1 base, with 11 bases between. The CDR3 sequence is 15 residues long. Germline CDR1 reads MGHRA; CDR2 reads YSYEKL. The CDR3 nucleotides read TGCGCCAGCAGCCAACGGGACACCTCGAACACTGAAGCTTTCTTT. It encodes CASSQRDTSNTEAFF.

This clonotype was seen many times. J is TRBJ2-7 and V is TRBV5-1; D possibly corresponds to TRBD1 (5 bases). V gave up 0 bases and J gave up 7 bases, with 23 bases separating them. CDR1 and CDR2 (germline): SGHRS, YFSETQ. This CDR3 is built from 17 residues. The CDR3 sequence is CASSLAVGGRVMEEQYF. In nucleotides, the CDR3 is TGCGCCAGCAGCTTGGCAGTCGGTGGCAGGGTTATGGAAGAGCAGTACTTC.

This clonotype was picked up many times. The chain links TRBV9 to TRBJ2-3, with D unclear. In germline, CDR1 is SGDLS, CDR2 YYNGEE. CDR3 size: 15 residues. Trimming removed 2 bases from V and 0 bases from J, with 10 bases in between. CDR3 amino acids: CASSVQAASTDTQYF. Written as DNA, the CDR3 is TGTGCCAGCAGCGTTCAGGCAGCTAGCACAGATACGCAGTATTTT.

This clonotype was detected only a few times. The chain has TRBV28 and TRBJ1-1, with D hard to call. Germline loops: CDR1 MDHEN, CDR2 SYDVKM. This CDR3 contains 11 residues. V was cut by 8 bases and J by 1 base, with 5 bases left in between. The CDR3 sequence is CASGRNTEAFF. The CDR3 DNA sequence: TGTGCCAGCGGGAGGAACACTGAAGCTTTCTTT.